A selection of T cell receptor beta chains follows, all from one sample in a study of a mutant IDH1 vaccine in newly diagnosed glioma. Profiling relied on immunoSEQ multiplex PCR, and the TCRdb table lists in-frame clones only, not all of them. The table records about 21,000 clones, under 85% of them present only once. Here the sequenced sample was PBMCs, taken from a glioma patient treated with radiotherapy, temozolomide or both. The receptors come from a man in his forties with glioma. CDR3s include the opening cysteine and the closing phenylalanine or tryptophan. The order of the fields is D gene, clone size, J gene, V gene, CDR3 DNA, CDR3 protein. A D gene is named only where the DNA matches it firmly. Clone sizes are given selectively: once, few, many, or a class where the clone is expanded.

d_call: NA; clone_size: NA; j_call: TRBJ1-5; v_call: TRBV28; cdr3_nt: TGTGCCAGCAGTTTAGGGAACAATCAGCCCCAGCATTTT; cdr3_aa: CASSLGNNQPQHF
d_call: NA; clone_size: NA; j_call: TRBJ1-1; v_call: TRBV23-1; cdr3_nt: TGCGCCAGCACCCCAATGGGGGGCTTAGAAGCTTTCTTT; cdr3_aa: CASTPMGGLEAFF
d_call: NA; clone_size: NA; j_call: TRBJ2-1; v_call: TRBV4-2; cdr3_nt: TGTGCCAGCAGCCAAGAGAGGCCGGAGCAGTTCTTC; cdr3_aa: CASSQERPEQFF
d_call: TRBD2; clone_size: NA; j_call: TRBJ2-1; v_call: TRBV29-1; cdr3_nt: TGCAGCGTTGGATCTAGCGGGAGGTCGAATGAGCAGTTCTTC; cdr3_aa: CSVGSSGRSNEQFF
d_call: TRBD1; clone_size: NA; j_call: TRBJ2-5; v_call: TRBV10-3; cdr3_nt: TGTGCCATCAGATCCGGGACAGACTTACAAGAGACCCAGTACTTC; cdr3_aa: CAIRSGTDLQETQYF
d_call: TRBD1; clone_size: NA; j_call: TRBJ1-1; v_call: TRBV5-4; cdr3_nt: TGTGCCAGCAGCCCTCGGACAGGGGGCGATTCTTGGGCTTTCTTT; cdr3_aa: CASSPRTGGDSWAFF
d_call: TRBD2; clone_size: NA; j_call: TRBJ2-7; v_call: TRBV7-3; cdr3_nt: TGTGCCAGCAGCTATTCCGGAGCGGGAGACGAGCAGTACTTC; cdr3_aa: CASSYSGAGDEQYF
d_call: NA; clone_size: once; j_call: TRBJ1-5; v_call: TRBV28; cdr3_nt: TGTGCCAGCAGTTGGGGGGGCCTGACCCAGCCCCAGCATTTT; cdr3_aa: CASSWGGLTQPQHF
d_call: TRBD1; clone_size: NA; j_call: TRBJ1-3; v_call: TRBV10-3; cdr3_nt: TGTGCCATCAGTGAGGGGACAGAAGGAAACACCATATATTTT; cdr3_aa: CAISEGTEGNTIYF
d_call: TRBD2; clone_size: NA; j_call: TRBJ2-3; v_call: TRBV6-1; cdr3_nt: TGTGCCAGCAGTGAAGGACTAGCGGGAGCAGATACGCAGTATTTT; cdr3_aa: CASSEGLAGADTQYF
d_call: NA; clone_size: NA; j_call: TRBJ1-2; v_call: TRBV9; cdr3_nt: TGTGCCAGCAGCCCACCCGGACGGCCATATGGCTACACCTTC; cdr3_aa: CASSPPGRPYGYTF
d_call: NA; clone_size: NA; j_call: TRBJ1-5; v_call: TRBV6-6; cdr3_nt: TGTGCCAGCTCCCTCCGGGCACAGGCAAATCAGCCCCAGCATTTT; cdr3_aa: CASSLRAQANQPQHF
d_call: NA; clone_size: NA; j_call: TRBJ1-4; v_call: TRBV7-9; cdr3_nt: TGTGCCAGCAGCTTGGGCAGGGGACGAGAAAAACTGTTTTTT; cdr3_aa: CASSLGRGREKLFF
d_call: NA; clone_size: NA; j_call: TRBJ1-1; v_call: TRBV5-4; cdr3_nt: TGTGCCAGCAGCTCAATACTCACAGCCGGGAAGACTGAAGCTTTCTTT; cdr3_aa: CASSSILTAGKTEAFF
d_call: NA; clone_size: NA; j_call: TRBJ1-2; v_call: TRBV10-3; cdr3_nt: TGTGCCATCAGTCAGAAAGTGGAAGGCTACACCTTC; cdr3_aa: CAISQKVEGYTF
d_call: NA; clone_size: once; j_call: TRBJ2-6; v_call: TRBV4-2; cdr3_nt: TGTGCCAGCAGCCAATCCCCCGGGGGCCGCTCTGGGGCCAACGTCCTGACTTTC; cdr3_aa: CASSQSPGGRSGANVLTF
d_call: NA; clone_size: once; j_call: TRBJ1-2; v_call: TRBV7-2; cdr3_nt: TGTGCCAGCAGCTTAGTACAGGGCGGCTATGGCTACACCTTC; cdr3_aa: CASSLVQGGYGYTF
d_call: NA; clone_size: NA; j_call: TRBJ1-2; v_call: TRBV4-2; cdr3_nt: TGTGCCAGCAGCCAAGATAGGACAGTCCATGGCTACACCTTC; cdr3_aa: CASSQDRTVHGYTF
d_call: TRBD1; clone_size: NA; j_call: TRBJ2-7; v_call: TRBV4-3; cdr3_nt: TGCGCCAGCAGCCGTGACAGGGGGGCCCCCTACGAGCAGTACTTC; cdr3_aa: CASSRDRGAPYEQYF
d_call: NA; clone_size: NA; j_call: TRBJ2-1; v_call: TRBV20-1; cdr3_nt: TGCAGTGCTAGAGTCGGGGGTAGCGCCTTCTTC; cdr3_aa: CSARVGGSAFF
d_call: TRBD1; clone_size: NA; j_call: TRBJ2-1; v_call: TRBV9; cdr3_nt: TGTGCCAGCAGCCCGCAGACAGGGGGGAGGCAGTTCTTC; cdr3_aa: CASSPQTGGRQFF
d_call: TRBD2; clone_size: medium-sized; j_call: TRBJ2-1; v_call: TRBV6-4; cdr3_nt: TGTGCCAGCAGTGTTACCGGGACTAGCGGCGGGGGTGAGCAGTTCTTC; cdr3_aa: CASSVTGTSGGGEQFF
d_call: NA; clone_size: few; j_call: TRBJ1-5; v_call: TRBV28; cdr3_nt: TGTGCCAGCAGTCCCTACTTGCAGCCCCAGCATTTT; cdr3_aa: CASSPYLQPQHF
d_call: NA; clone_size: once; j_call: TRBJ2-7; v_call: TRBV25-1; cdr3_nt: TGTGCCAGCAGCGGCGGGACGGGACGCTCCTACGAGCAGTACTTC; cdr3_aa: CASSGGTGRSYEQYF
d_call: NA; clone_size: NA; j_call: TRBJ2-3; v_call: TRBV4-3; cdr3_nt: TGCGCCAGCAGCCAAGCCTTCCCACTAGGGGGGGGAGATACGCAGTATTTT; cdr3_aa: CASSQAFPLGGGDTQYF
d_call: TRBD1; clone_size: NA; j_call: TRBJ1-1; v_call: TRBV6-5; cdr3_nt: TGTGCCAGCAGGGGACAGGGGGCCCTGAACACTGAAGCTTTCTTT; cdr3_aa: CASRGQGALNTEAFF
d_call: NA; clone_size: few; j_call: TRBJ1-1; v_call: TRBV30; cdr3_nt: TGTGCCTGGGGGCTGAAGGGTGGGATTGAAGCTTTCTTT; cdr3_aa: CAWGLKGGIEAFF
d_call: TRBD1; clone_size: NA; j_call: TRBJ1-2; v_call: TRBV29-1; cdr3_nt: TGCAGCGTTAACGACGAGAAGACAGGGGGCAATGGCTACACCTTC; cdr3_aa: CSVNDEKTGGNGYTF
d_call: NA; clone_size: NA; j_call: TRBJ1-2; v_call: TRBV6-1; cdr3_nt: TGTGCCAGCAGATCCCGGGGAACAGGAGCTTATGGCTACACCTTC; cdr3_aa: CASRSRGTGAYGYTF
d_call: TRBD1; clone_size: NA; j_call: TRBJ1-1; v_call: TRBV4-3; cdr3_nt: TGCGCCAGCAGCCAAGACAGGGGGTTAACTGAAGCTTTCTTT; cdr3_aa: CASSQDRGLTEAFF
d_call: NA; clone_size: NA; j_call: TRBJ1-3; v_call: TRBV6-6; cdr3_nt: TGTGCCAGCAGTTACCGGGGTCAAGGAAACACCATATATTTT; cdr3_aa: CASSYRGQGNTIYF
d_call: TRBD1; clone_size: once; j_call: TRBJ1-2; v_call: TRBV5-1; cdr3_nt: TGCGCCAGCAGCCCCCGGGACAGCAACTATGGCTACACCTTC; cdr3_aa: CASSPRDSNYGYTF
d_call: TRBD1; clone_size: NA; j_call: TRBJ1-3; v_call: TRBV7-9; cdr3_nt: TGTGCCAGCAGCTTACAGGGGGGTGGAAACACCATATATTTT; cdr3_aa: CASSLQGGGNTIYF
d_call: NA; clone_size: NA; j_call: TRBJ1-1; v_call: TRBV9; cdr3_nt: TGTGCCAGCAGCGTAGATCCCGAGGGCACTGAAGCTTTCTTT; cdr3_aa: CASSVDPEGTEAFF
d_call: TRBD1; clone_size: NA; j_call: TRBJ1-1; v_call: TRBV6-6; cdr3_nt: TGTGCCAGCAGTTACGGACAGGGGGCGCGGGCTTTCTTT; cdr3_aa: CASSYGQGARAFF
d_call: NA; clone_size: NA; j_call: TRBJ1-5; v_call: TRBV19; cdr3_nt: TGTGCCAGTAGTCTCGGGGGGCGCGATCAGCCCCAGCATTTT; cdr3_aa: CASSLGGRDQPQHF
d_call: TRBD2; clone_size: NA; j_call: TRBJ2-2; v_call: TRBV28; cdr3_nt: TGTGCCAGCAGTTCACTAGCGGGGACAAACACCGGGGAGCTGTTTTTT; cdr3_aa: CASSSLAGTNTGELFF
d_call: NA; clone_size: NA; j_call: TRBJ1-1; v_call: TRBV5-5; cdr3_nt: TGTGCCAGCAGCTTAGGGTACGCCACTGAAGCTTTCTTT; cdr3_aa: CASSLGYATEAFF
d_call: TRBD2; clone_size: NA; j_call: TRBJ2-1; v_call: TRBV7-2; cdr3_nt: TGTGCCAGCAGCCATTTACTAGCGGGGGGGCAGAATGAGCAGTTCTTC; cdr3_aa: CASSHLLAGGQNEQFF
d_call: NA; clone_size: NA; j_call: TRBJ1-4; v_call: TRBV7-2; cdr3_nt: TGTGCCAGCAGCTTAGGGCAGCTCAATGAAAAACTGTTTTTT; cdr3_aa: CASSLGQLNEKLFF
d_call: NA; clone_size: NA; j_call: TRBJ2-5; v_call: TRBV7-2; cdr3_nt: TGTGCCAGCAGCTTACGGACCGGAGGGCCGGTGGAGACCCAGTACTTC; cdr3_aa: CASSLRTGGPVETQYF
d_call: NA; clone_size: NA; j_call: TRBJ2-1; v_call: TRBV2; cdr3_nt: TGTGCCAGCAGTGAACGAATCGGATTAAGCAATGAGCAGTTCTTC; cdr3_aa: CASSERIGLSNEQFF
d_call: NA; clone_size: few; j_call: TRBJ1-1; v_call: TRBV5-6; cdr3_nt: TGTGCCAGCAGCTTGGCGGCGGGCACTGAAGCTTTCTTT; cdr3_aa: CASSLAAGTEAFF
d_call: NA; clone_size: NA; j_call: TRBJ1-1; v_call: TRBV6-1; cdr3_nt: TGTGCCAGCAGTGATAACCAGAACACTGAAGCTTTCTTT; cdr3_aa: CASSDNQNTEAFF